The 14 T cell receptor beta chains below were found in one sample sequenced in a study of blood T cell repertoires in COVID-19. The method was immunoSEQ multiplex PCR; TCRdb's version includes in-frame clones alone and lacks a portion of them. The repertoire holds hundreds of thousands of clones, with about nine tenths as singletons. The sample was PBMCs or T cells enriched from blood (not recorded which). The receptors stem from a man aged 60 to 69 who had recovered from COVID-19.

The rearrangement links TRBV19 to TRBJ2-1; 8 nucleotides agree with TRBD2. V lost 5 bases, J lost 6 bases, and 6 bases stayed unmatched. This CDR3 comprises 14 residues. Per the germline V gene, CDR1 is LNHDA and CDR2 is SQIVND (reference sequence). The CDR3 sequence is CASSAGGAFNEQFF. DNA of the CDR3: TGTGCCAGTAGTGCGGGAGGTGCCTTCAATGAGCAGTTCTTC.

J is TRBJ2-1 and V is TRBV5-4, with 9 bases identical to TRBD1. Germline CDR1 SGHNT, CDR2 YYREEE (reference sequence). This CDR3 region has 15 residues. With 4 bases clipped from V and 6 bases from J, the junction kept 8 bases outside the gene matches. CDR3 sequence reads: CASSPRDRAGNEQFF. CDR3 DNA sequence: TGTGCCAGCAGCCCCCGGGACAGGGCTGGCAATGAGCAGTTCTTC.

The gene calls are TRBV7-3 and TRBJ1-5; D may be TRBD1 (6 bases). The V end lost 5 bases, the J end lost 0 bases, and 14 bases lay between the germline ends. From germline, CDR1 is SGHTA and CDR2 FQGTGA. This CDR3 contains 16 residues. CDR3 residues: CASSLGGPNSNQPQHF. As DNA, the CDR3 is TGTGCCAGCAGCCTGGGGGGGCCAAATAGCAATCAGCCCCAGCATTTT.

This sequence joins TRBV7-9 and TRBJ2-3; 7 nucleotides line up with TRBD2. From germline, CDR1 is SEHNR and CDR2 FQNEAQ (reference sequence). V was clipped by 7 bases and J by 5 bases; unmatched bases: 9. The CDR3 has 14 amino acids. The CDR3 DNA is TGTGCCAGCACCCCCTCGGGGGGAGTAGATACGCAGTATTTT. This encodes CASTPSGGVDTQYF.

The CDR3 spells CASTSSSGNTIYF. In DNA, the CDR3 is TGTGCCAGCACATCGAGCTCTGGAAACACCATATATTTT. The rearrangement joins TRBV2 to TRBJ1-3; no clear D gene. This CDR3 comprises 13 residues. Trimming took 7 bases from V and 0 from J, leaving 7 bases between them. Germline CDR1 is SNHLY and CDR2 is FYNNEI.

This sequence joins TRBV15 and TRBJ1-3; D gene ambiguous. CDR1 is LNHNV, CDR2 YYDKDF, per germline (reference sequence). The germline V and J ends were trimmed by 0 bases and 1 base, with 13 bases remaining between them. The length of the CDR3 is 17 residues. The CDR3 region is CATSRDPPGYSGNTIYF. The CDR3 DNA reads TGTGCCACCAGCAGAGATCCCCCCGGTTATTCTGGAAACACCATATATTTT.

The CDR3: CASSLLTSGANEQFF. The CDR3 bases are TGTGCCAGCAGCCTACTGACTAGCGGGGCCAATGAGCAGTTCTTC. The V and J genes are TRBV7-9 and TRBJ2-1; 11 nucleotides agree with TRBD2. This CDR3 is 15 amino acids long. Germline values: CDR1 SEHNR, CDR2 FQNEAQ (reference sequence). Trimming cost V 5 bases and J 6 bases; bases outside gene matches: 6.

This chain uses TRBV10-3 with TRBJ1-2, with D hard to call. Trimming pared 0 bases from V and 0 bases from J, leaving 5 bases between. The CDR3 consists of 14 residues. Per germline, CDR1 ENHRY and CDR2 SYGVKD. This CDR3 is CAISESASNYGYTF. CDR3 coding DNA: TGTGCCATCAGTGAGTCAGCATCTAACTATGGCTACACCTTC.

The chain uses TRBV4-3 and TRBJ2-1; a weak D match, TRBD1 (5 bases). Germline CDR1 and CDR2: LGHNA and YSLEER. V was cut by 0 bases and J by 5 bases, with 17 bases left in between. This CDR3 is built from 17 residues. CDR3 amino acids: CASSQDRGPNIDNEQFF. The CDR3 nucleotides read TGCGCCAGCAGCCAAGATAGGGGCCCGAATATCGACAATGAGCAGTTCTTC.

The chain couples TRBV7-9 to TRBJ2-1; no definite D call. CDR1 is SEHNR and CDR2 is FQNEAQ in the germline V gene (reference sequence). V shed 1 base and J shed 10 bases, with 17 bases lying between them. CDR3 size: 15 residues. The CDR3 spells CASSLVSLQNSEQFF. CDR3 nucleotide sequence: TGTGCCAGCAGCTTAGTGTCGTTGCAGAATTCCGAGCAGTTCTTC. The full variable domain, with the rest looked up from reference TRBV7-9 and TRBJ2-1, is DTGVSQNPRHKITKRGQNVTFRCDPISEHNRLYWYRQTLGQGPEFLTYFQNEAQLEKSRLLSDRFSAERPKGSFSTLEIQRTEQGDSAMYLCASSLVSLQNSEQFFGPGTRLTVL.

This chain connects TRBV24-1 to TRBJ2-3; 8 bases map to TRBD1. The CDR3 loop spans 15 amino acids. With 1 base clipped from V and 4 bases from J, the junction kept 3 bases outside the gene matches. Germline CDR1 is KGHDR and CDR2 is SFDVKD. CDR3 nucleotide sequence: TGTGCCACCAGTGATTTCCGACAGGGGTCAGATACGCAGTATTTT. Its translation: CATSDFRQGSDTQYF.

The chain couples TRBV7-9 to TRBJ1-2; D gene uncertain. With 2 bases removed from V and 7 bases from J, the gap between germline ends came to 5 bases. Germline CDR1 SEHNR, CDR2 FQNEAQ (reference sequence). The CDR3 is 11 residues long. The CDR3 loop reads CASSLTGGYTF. The CDR3 nucleotides are TGTGCCAGCAGCTTAACGGGTGGCTACACCTTC. The whole variable domain, remainder taken from reference TRBV7-9 and TRBJ1-2, is DTGVSQNPRHKITKRGQNVTFRCDPISEHNRLYWYRQTLGQGPEFLTYFQNEAQLEKSRLLSDRFSAERPKGSFSTLEIQRTEQGDSAMYLCASSLTGGYTFGSGTRLTVV.

This clone was detected once. V gene TRBV11-3 combines with J gene TRBJ2-5, with 8 nucleotides matching TRBD1. Germline values: CDR1 SGHNT, CDR2 YENEEA. V trimming: 0 bases; J trimming: 5 bases; junction bases outside the gene matches: 5. CDR3 length: 15 amino acids. The CDR3 here is CASSLDRGQSETQYF. DNA of the CDR3: TGTGCCAGCAGCTTAGACAGGGGGCAATCGGAGACCCAGTACTTC.

In this sample, this clone turned up a few times. This chain joins TRBV2 and TRBJ1-4; D is unresolved. CDR3 length: 15 residues. V was pared by 4 bases and J by 12 bases, with 21 bases between. Germline CDR1 reads SNHLY; CDR2 reads FYNNEI. Here the CDR3 reads CASSASARTMAELFF. The DNA of the CDR3 is TGTGCCAGCAGTGCATCAGCCAGAACTATGGCGGAACTGTTTTTT.